This T cell receptor (beta chain) came from a study of T cells in Graves' hyperthyroidism and ophthalmopathy (dated by TCRdb to between 2018 and 2021). Turning to the overall study: Peripheral blood was sampled at the time of initial diagnosis, prior to any treatment. A discovery cohort of about 100 patients, about 40 with Graves' ophthalmopathy and about 60 with stable Graves' hyperthyroidism, was used to find distinguishing TCR V-J signatures. An independent validation cohort of around 20 hyperthyroidism patients and 15 or so patients who later progressed to ophthalmopathy tested prospective prediction of ophthalmopathy. The 100 or so discovery patients were divided at random into training and test sets in a 7:3 ratio. Thyroid tissue and blood T-cell repertoires from several Graves' hyperthyroidism patients were also compared in the study. After sampling, hyperthyroidism patients received methimazole starting at 30 mg daily, and ophthalmopathy patients received high-dose intravenous methylprednisolone. According to the paper, TCR Vbeta CDR3 sequencing was carried out on some 140 peripheral blood samples, which came from approximately 41 ophthalmopathy, around 74 hyperthyroidism and approximately 17 progressor patients. Findings and caveats that apply to the study as a whole: Most expanded thyroid clonotypes (frequency above 0.001) were also found in blood, which suggests that blood repertoires may mirror thyroid immune responses. Ophthalmopathy was separated from stable hyperthyroidism by a 13 V-J signature model, with over 85% sensitivity and about 81% specificity obtained in cross-validation and 80%/75% obtained in testing. In validation, the model predicted progression to ophthalmopathy with 55% to 71% sensitivity and approximately 72% specificity, a median of 6.5 months before onset. Sample size was not statistically predetermined, and blinding of investigators to group allocation was not performed.

Inclusive of the bounding cysteine and phenylalanine, the CDR3 is 11 residues long. The sequence is cut down to CDR3 DNA, 33 bases in frame from base 1. Per the germline V gene, SNHLY is the CDR1 and FYNNEI is the CDR2. Trimming takes 7 bases from V and 5 bases from J, and the germline ends sit 7 bases apart. The TCR beta CDR3 regions were amplified from RNA transcripts. A first-round RT-PCR of the TCR CDR3 used the HTBI primer set with the Qiagen OneStep RT-PCR kit. Libraries were constructed in a second round of multiplex PCR, after which size selection and purification were performed. Sequencing of the libraries was done on an Illumina HiSeq2000 using paired-end 100 bp reads. The authors processed their data as follows. SOAPnuke was used to process the raw data, with reads discarded if the reads contained adapters or uncalled bases, had a mean Phred below 15, or lacked an exact constant-primer or identifier match. COPE v1.2.5 was used to merge the high-quality paired reads, and each unique nucleotide sequence was defined as a clonotype. MiTCR v1.1 was used to align clonotypes to the IMGT TRBV, TRBD and TRBJ reference segments. The analysis was restricted to V-J combinations with a frequency above 0.0001, which together covered 99% to 99.2% of the repertoires. A TCS score was defined as the ratio between F50 (clonal expansion) and ExV (chaos), using BLOSUM62-based TCRdist between CDR3 peptides within each V-J. Welch's t-statistics and random forest reduced around 550 V-J features to roughly 13, which were used in a naive Bayes classifier (R e1071). In-frame beta chains were kept once TCRdb had trimmed the public reads at Q25 with fastp and called clones with MiXCR. Each entry is one CDR3 protein sequence, shown with its most common DNA and genes. TCRdb assigned the V and J calls; the authors' analysis was not used. For this sample there are hundreds of thousands of distinct CDR3 sequences; approximately 14% appear just once. The ten largest clones represent about 7.7% of the sample.

Stable Graves' hyperthyroidism was defined as the absence of progression to ophthalmopathy over 18 months of follow-up. Hyperthyroidism patients were newly diagnosed, with disease duration under 2 months, and aged 18 to 65 years. The study excluded patients with uncontrolled infections, other autoimmune diseases, pregnancy or lactation. Diagnoses relied on clinical symptoms, serum thyroxine and TRAb, thyroid ultrasound and orbital computed tomography. Ficoll-Paque density gradient centrifugation was used to isolate PBMCs from under 11 ml of fresh peripheral blood. Total RNA was extracted with Trizol reagent, and quality was checked on an Agilent 2100 Bioanalyzer. There are many counts of this clonotype. Its antigen remains undetermined. No much larger clone is present one base from it, and per-base qualities are unavailable.

Sequences were obtained from blood. Recombination linked TRBV2 to TRBJ2-3; the D gene is unclear. This clonotype was obtained from a woman aged 18-29 years with Graves' hyperthyroidism. The nucleotide sequence reads TGTGCCAGCACAAGACGAGATACGCAGTATTTT. Its translation is CASTRRDTQYF.